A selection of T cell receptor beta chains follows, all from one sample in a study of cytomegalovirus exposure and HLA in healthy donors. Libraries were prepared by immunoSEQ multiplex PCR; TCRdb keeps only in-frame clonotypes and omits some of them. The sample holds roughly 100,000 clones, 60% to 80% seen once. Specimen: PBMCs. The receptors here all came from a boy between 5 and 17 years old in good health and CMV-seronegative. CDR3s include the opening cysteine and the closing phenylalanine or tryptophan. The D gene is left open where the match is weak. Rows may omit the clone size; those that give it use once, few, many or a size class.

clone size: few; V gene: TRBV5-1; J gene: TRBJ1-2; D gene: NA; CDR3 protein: CASSLGGTASYGYTF; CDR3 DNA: TGCGCCAGCAGCTTGGGCGGGACCGCTAGCTATGGCTACACCTTC
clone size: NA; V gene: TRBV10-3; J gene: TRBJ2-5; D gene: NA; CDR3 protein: CAISEANQETQYF; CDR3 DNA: TGTGCCATCAGTGAGGCTAATCAAGAGACCCAGTACTTC
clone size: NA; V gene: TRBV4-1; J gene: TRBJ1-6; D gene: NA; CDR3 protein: CASSQAVKENSPLHF; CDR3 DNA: TGCGCCAGCAGCCAAGCAGTAAAGGAGAATTCACCCCTCCACTTT
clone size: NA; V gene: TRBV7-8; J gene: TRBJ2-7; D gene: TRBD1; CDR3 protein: CASSARDRGSYEQYF; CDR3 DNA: TGTGCCAGCAGCGCACGGGACAGGGGTTCCTACGAGCAGTACTTC
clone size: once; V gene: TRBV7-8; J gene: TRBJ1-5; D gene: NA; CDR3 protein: CASSLVTNQPQHF; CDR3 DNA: TGTGCCAGCAGCTTAGTAACAAATCAGCCCCAGCATTTT
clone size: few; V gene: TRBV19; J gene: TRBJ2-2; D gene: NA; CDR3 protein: CASRSQGWDTGELFF; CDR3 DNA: TGTGCCAGTAGGTCGCAGGGGTGGGACACCGGGGAGCTGTTTTTT
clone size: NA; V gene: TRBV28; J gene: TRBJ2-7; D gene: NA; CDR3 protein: CASSVVFTGSYEQYF; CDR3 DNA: TGTGCCAGCAGTGTAGTCTTCACAGGGTCCTACGAGCAGTACTTC
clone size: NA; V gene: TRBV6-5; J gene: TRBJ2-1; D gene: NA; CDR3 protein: CASNTERTLFHEQFF; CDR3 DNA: TGTGCCAGCAACACAGAACGGACATTATTCCATGAGCAGTTCTTC
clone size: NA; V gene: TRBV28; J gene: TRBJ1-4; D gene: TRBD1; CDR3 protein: CASAGGAEKLFF; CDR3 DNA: TGTGCCAGTGCAGGGGGTGCTGAAAAACTGTTTTTT
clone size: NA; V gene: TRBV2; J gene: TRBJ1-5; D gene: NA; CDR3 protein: CASSEDPGKGNQPQHF; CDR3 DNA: TGTGCCAGCAGTGAAGATCCGGGTAAGGGCAATCAGCCCCAGCATTTT
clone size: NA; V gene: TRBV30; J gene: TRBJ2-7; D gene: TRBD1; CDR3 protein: CAWRVPGQGYEQYF; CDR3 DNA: TGTGCCTGGCGGGTACCGGGACAGGGTTACGAGCAGTACTTC
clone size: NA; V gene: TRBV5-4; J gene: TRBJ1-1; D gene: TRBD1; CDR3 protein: CASRKQGAGNTEAFF; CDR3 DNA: TGTGCCAGCAGGAAACAGGGGGCGGGGAACACTGAAGCTTTCTTT
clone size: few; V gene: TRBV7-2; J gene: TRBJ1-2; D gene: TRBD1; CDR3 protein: CASSLGQGDGGYTF; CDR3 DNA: TGTGCCAGCAGCTTGGGACAGGGGGATGGGGGCTACACCTTC
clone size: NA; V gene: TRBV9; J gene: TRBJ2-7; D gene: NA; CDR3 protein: CASSAFRTLRLGGEQYF; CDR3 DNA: TGTGCCAGCAGCGCCTTCAGGACACTCCGTTTAGGGGGCGAGCAGTACTTC
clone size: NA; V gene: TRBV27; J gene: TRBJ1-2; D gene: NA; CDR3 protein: CASRPGLGAYGYTF; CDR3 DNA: TGTGCCAGCAGACCGGGACTTGGGGCCTATGGCTACACCTTC
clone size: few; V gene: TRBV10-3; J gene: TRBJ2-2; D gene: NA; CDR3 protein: CAISERGTTGELFF; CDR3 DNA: TGTGCCATCAGTGAGAGGGGAACCACCGGGGAGCTGTTTTTT
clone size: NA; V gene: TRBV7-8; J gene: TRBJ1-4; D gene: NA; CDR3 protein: CASSWTVFEKLFF; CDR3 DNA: TGTGCCAGCAGCTGGACAGTTTTTGAAAAACTGTTTTTT
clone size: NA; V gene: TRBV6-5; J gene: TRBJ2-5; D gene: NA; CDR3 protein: CASSYRDKKETQYF; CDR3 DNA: TGTGCCAGCAGTTACCGGGACAAAAAAGAGACCCAGTACTTC
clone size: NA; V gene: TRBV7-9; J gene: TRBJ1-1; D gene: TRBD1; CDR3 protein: CASSYNRDRGNTEAFF; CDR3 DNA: TGTGCCAGCAGCTATAACCGGGACAGGGGGAACACTGAAGCTTTCTTT
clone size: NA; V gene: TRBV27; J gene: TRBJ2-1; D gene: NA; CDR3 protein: CASSLVSSSYNEQFF; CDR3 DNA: TGTGCCAGCAGTTTAGTAAGTAGCTCCTACAATGAGCAGTTCTTC
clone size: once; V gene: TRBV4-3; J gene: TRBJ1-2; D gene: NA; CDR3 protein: CASSQGPNRAGYTF; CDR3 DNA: TGCGCCAGCAGCCAAGGTCCTAACAGGGCGGGCTACACCTTC
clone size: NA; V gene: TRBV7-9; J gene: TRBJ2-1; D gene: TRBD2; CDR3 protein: CASSRMGTSSYNEQFF; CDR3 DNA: TGTGCCAGCAGCCGCATGGGGACTAGCTCCTACAATGAGCAGTTCTTC
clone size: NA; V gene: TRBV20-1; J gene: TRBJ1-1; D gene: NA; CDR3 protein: CSARDQSEAFF; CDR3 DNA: TGCAGTGCTAGAGATCAGTCTGAAGCTTTCTTT
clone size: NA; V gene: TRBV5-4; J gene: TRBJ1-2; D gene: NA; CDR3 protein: CTSSPPYGQGYGYTF; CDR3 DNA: TGTACCAGCAGCCCCCCTTATGGCCAGGGTTATGGCTACACCTTC
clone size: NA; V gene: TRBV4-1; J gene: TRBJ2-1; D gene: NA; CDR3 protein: CASSQDQGGSYNEQFF; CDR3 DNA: TGCGCCAGCAGCCAAGATCAAGGGGGCTCCTACAATGAGCAGTTCTTC
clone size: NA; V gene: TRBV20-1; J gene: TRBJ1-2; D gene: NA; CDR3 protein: CSAQTGGYTF; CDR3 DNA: TGCAGTGCCCAAACCGGGGGCTACACCTTC
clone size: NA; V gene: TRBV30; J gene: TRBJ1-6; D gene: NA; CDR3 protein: CAWSRGLGANNSPLHF; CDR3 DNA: TGTGCCTGGAGTAGAGGGTTGGGGGCAAATAATTCACCCCTCCACTTT
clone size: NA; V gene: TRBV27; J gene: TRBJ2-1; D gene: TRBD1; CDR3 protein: CASSTGTGTNNEQFF; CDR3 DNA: TGTGCCAGCAGCACCGGGACAGGGACAAACAATGAGCAGTTCTTC
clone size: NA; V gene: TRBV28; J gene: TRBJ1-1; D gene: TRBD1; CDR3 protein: CASSLGQATEAFF; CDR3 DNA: TGTGCCAGCAGCCTCGGACAGGCGACTGAAGCTTTCTTT
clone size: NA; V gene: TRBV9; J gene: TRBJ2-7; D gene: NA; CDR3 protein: CASSVGGLNYEQYF; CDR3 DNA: TGTGCCAGCAGCGTAGGGGGCCTAAACTACGAGCAGTACTTC
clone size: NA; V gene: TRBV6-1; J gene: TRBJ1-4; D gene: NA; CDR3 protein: CASSEGRGLGEKLFF; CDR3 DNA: TGTGCCAGCAGTGAAGGAAGGGGACTTGGTGAAAAACTGTTTTTT
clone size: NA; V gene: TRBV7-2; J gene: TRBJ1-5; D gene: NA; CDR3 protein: CASSPRGGWQPQHF; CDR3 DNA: TGTGCCAGCAGCCCACGGGGGGGCTGGCAGCCCCAGCATTTT
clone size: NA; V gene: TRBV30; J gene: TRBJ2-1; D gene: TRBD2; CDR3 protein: CAWRGLNEQFF; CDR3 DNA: TGTGCCTGGAGGGGACTAAATGAGCAGTTCTTC
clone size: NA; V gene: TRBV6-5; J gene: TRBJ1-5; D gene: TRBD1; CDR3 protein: CASSSTGGQPQHF; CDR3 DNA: TGTGCCAGCAGTTCGACAGGGGGCCAGCCCCAGCATTTT
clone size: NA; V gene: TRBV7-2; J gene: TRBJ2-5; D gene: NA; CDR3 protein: CASSRTSPETQYF; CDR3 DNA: TGTGCCAGCAGCCGCACTAGCCCAGAGACCCAGTACTTC
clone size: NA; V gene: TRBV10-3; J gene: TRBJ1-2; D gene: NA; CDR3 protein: CAISESVYKGVYGYTF; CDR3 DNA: TGTGCCATCAGTGAGAGCGTCTATAAGGGGGTCTATGGCTACACCTTC
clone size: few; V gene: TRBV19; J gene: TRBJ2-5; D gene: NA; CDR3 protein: CASSIGGEWETQYF; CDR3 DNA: TGTGCCAGTAGTATTGGGGGCGAGTGGGAGACCCAGTACTTC
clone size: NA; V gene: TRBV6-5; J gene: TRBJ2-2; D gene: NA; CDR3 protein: CASGWLGLDTGELFF; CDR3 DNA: TGTGCCAGCGGATGGCTGGGGCTAGACACCGGGGAGCTGTTTTTT
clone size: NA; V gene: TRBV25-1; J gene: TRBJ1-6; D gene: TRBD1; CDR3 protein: CASRATTGGYSYNSPLHF; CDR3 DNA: TGTGCCAGCAGGGCCACCACAGGGGGCTATTCCTATAATTCACCCCTCCACTTT
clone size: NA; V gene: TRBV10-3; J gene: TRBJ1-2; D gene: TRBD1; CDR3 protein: CAISPQGMTFNYGYTF; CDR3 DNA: TGTGCCATCAGTCCACAGGGGATGACGTTTAACTATGGCTACACCTTC
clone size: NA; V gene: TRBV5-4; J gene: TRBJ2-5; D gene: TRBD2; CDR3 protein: CASSFRGGGQETQYF; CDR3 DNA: TGTGCCAGCAGCTTCCGCGGGGGGGGCCAAGAGACCCAGTACTTC
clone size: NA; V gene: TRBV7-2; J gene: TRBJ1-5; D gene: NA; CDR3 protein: CASSFQPPFAANQPQHF; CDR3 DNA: TGTGCCAGCAGCTTCCAGCCCCCTTTTGCAGCGAATCAGCCCCAGCATTTT
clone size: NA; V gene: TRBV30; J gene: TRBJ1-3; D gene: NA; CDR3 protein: CAWTVSGNTIYF; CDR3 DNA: TGTGCCTGGACAGTCTCTGGAAACACCATATATTTT
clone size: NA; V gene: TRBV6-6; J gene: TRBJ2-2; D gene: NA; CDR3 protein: CASSERAGELFF; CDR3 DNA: TGTGCCAGCAGCGAACGAGCCGGGGAGCTGTTTTTT
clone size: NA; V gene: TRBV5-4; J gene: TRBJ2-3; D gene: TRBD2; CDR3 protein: CASRKTSGSTDTQYF; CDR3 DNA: TGTGCCAGCAGGAAGACTAGCGGATCCACAGATACGCAGTATTTT
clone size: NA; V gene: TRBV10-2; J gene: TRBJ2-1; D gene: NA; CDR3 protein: CASGWLAKYNEQFF; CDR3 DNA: TGCGCCAGCGGATGGCTAGCGAAATACAATGAGCAGTTCTTC
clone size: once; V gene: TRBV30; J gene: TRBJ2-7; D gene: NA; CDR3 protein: CAWSWGVHYEQYF; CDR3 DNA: TGTGCCTGGAGCTGGGGGGTCCACTACGAGCAGTACTTC
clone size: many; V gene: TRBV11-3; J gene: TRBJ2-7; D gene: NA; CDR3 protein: CASSLGGPAYEQYF; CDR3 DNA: TGTGCCAGCAGCTTAGGGGGCCCAGCCTACGAGCAGTACTTC
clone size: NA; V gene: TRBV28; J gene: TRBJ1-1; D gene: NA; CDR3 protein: CASSAKIGAFF; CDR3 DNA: TGTGCCAGCAGTGCCAAAATCGGAGCTTTCTTT
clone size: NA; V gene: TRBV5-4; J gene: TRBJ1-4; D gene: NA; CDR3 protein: CASSLSAGAGEKLFF; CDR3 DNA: TGTGCCAGCAGCTTGAGTGCGGGGGCGGGAGAAAAACTGTTTTTT
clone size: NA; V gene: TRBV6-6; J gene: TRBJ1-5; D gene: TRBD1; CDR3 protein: CASSYSDRHNQPQHF; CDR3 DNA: TGTGCCAGCAGTTACTCGGACAGGCATAATCAGCCCCAGCATTTT
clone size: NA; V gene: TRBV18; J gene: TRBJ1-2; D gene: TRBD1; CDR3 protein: CASAAPTGGSYGYTF; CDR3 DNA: TGTGCCAGCGCGGCACCGACAGGGGGCTCCTATGGCTACACCTTC